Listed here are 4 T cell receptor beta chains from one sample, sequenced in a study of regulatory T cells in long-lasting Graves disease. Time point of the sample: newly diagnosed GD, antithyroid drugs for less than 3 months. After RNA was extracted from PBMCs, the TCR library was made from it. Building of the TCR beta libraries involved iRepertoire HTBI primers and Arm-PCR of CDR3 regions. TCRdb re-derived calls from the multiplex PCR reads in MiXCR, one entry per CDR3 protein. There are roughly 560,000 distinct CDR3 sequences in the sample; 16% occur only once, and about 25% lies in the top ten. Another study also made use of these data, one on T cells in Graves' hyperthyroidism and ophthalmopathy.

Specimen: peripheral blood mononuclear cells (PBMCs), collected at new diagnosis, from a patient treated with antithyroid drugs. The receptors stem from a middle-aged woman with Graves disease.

The CDR3 nucleotides read TGTGCCATCACCCAGGGACTGGATCAGCCCCAGCATTTT. This encodes CAITQGLDQPQHF. The chain carries TRBV10-3 and TRBJ1-5; weak D call: TRBD1 (5 bases). There are 13 residues in the CDR3. V was cut by 7 bases and J by 5 bases, with 12 bases left in between. The V gene's germline CDR1 is ENHRY and CDR2 SYGVKD.

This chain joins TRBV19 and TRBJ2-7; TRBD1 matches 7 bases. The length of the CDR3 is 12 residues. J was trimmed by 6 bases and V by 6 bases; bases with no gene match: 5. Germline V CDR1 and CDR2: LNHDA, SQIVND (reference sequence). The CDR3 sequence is CASRSRQGEQYF. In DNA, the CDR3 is TGTGCCAGTAGATCACGACAGGGCGAGCAGTACTTC.

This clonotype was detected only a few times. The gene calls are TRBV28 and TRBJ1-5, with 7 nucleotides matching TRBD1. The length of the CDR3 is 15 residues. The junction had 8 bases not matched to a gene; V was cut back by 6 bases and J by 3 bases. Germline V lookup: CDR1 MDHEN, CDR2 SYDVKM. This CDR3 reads CASSLGRGPNQPQHF. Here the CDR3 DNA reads TGTGCCAGCAGCCTCGGGAGGGGGCCCAATCAGCCCCAGCATTTT.

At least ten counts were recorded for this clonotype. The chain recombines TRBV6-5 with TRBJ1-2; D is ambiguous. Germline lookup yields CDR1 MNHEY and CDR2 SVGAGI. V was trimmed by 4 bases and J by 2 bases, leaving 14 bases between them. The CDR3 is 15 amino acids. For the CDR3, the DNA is TGTGCCAGCAGTTCCTCGGGGAGGGTCAACTATGGCTACACCTTC. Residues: CASSSSGRVNYGYTF.